The text below deals with one TCR beta chain. The data are from a study of OX40 agonist ivuxolimab in advanced cancers. The overall study: Antecedent anti-PD-1, anti-PD-L1 or anti-CTLA-4 therapy was permissible, with approximately 44% having received some.

Trimming took off 11 bases at V and 8 bases at J, with 19 bases between the two ends. Germline CDR1 SNHLY, CDR2 FYNNEI. The CDR3 is 14 amino acids. Patients who had autoimmune disease history or got systemic immunosuppression were left out. Using immunoSEQ multiplex PCR, the repertoire was profiled, and TCRdb retains in-frame clones only, with some absent. The top ten clones hold more than 0.7% of a sample with under 100,000 clones, over 80% of them seen once. V is TRBV2 and J is TRBJ1-6, with D perhaps matching TRBD1 (6 bases). The input for sequencing was CD4+ or CD8+ T cells sorted from blood, taken in a trial of the OX40 agonist ivuxolimab. The TCR was taken from an adult with an advanced solid tumor such as melanoma, head and neck, liver or kidney cancer. The CDR3 sequence is CASPGGTNYSPLHF. CDR3 in DNA: TGTGCCTCTCCGGGGGGGACAAACTATTCACCCCTCCACTTT.